This T cell receptor beta chain was identified in a study of cytomegalovirus exposure and HLA in healthy donors. Study-wide results and caveats: The presence/absence work took it that sequencing depth was about the same across donors.

Both 60 Vbeta primers and 13 Jbeta primers went into the PCR. Using immunoSEQ multiplex PCR, the repertoire was profiled, and TCRdb retains in-frame clones only, with some absent. This table has more than 110,000 clones, 80% to 85% appearing once. Germline V gives CDR1 MNHEY, CDR2 SMNVEV (reference sequence). The CDR3 contains 13 residues. Trimming shortened V by 3 bases and J by 8 bases, and 13 bases separated the two germline ends. Of note for this clone: The antigen is undetermined.

Sequencing used PBMCs. The V and J genes are TRBV27 and TRBJ1-2; a possible D gene is TRBD1 (6 bases). The sequence was obtained from a female donor in good health and CMV-seronegative. This CDR3 reads CASSFTGLGGYTF. For the CDR3, the DNA is TGTGCCAGCAGTTTCACAGGGCTGGGGGGCTACACCTTC.